The 24 T cell receptor beta chains below come from one sample, sequenced in a study of T cell changes during pregnancy in multiple sclerosis. Produced via immunoSEQ multiplex PCR; TCRdb's table is partial and in-frame only. Of over 30,000 clones in the sample, about 90% were seen once. This sample comprised CD4+ T cells from peripheral blood mononuclear cells, obtained in the third trimester of pregnancy. The receptors stem from a female donor with multiple sclerosis, enrolled in a pregnancy study.

On this clone itself: Other nucleotide sequences in the sample specify the same CDR3. The chain has TRBV11-2 and TRBJ1-1; tentatively, D is TRBD1 (6 bases). V shed 0 bases and J shed 5 bases, with 10 bases lying between them. Looked up from germline, CDR1 is SGHAT and CDR2 is FQNNGV. There are 14 residues in the CDR3. The CDR3 protein is CASSLEQGGTEAFF. The CDR3 nucleotides are TGTGCCAGCAGCTTAGAACAGGGTGGGACTGAAGCTTTCTTT.

This sequence joins TRBV5-5 and TRBJ2-7; maybe TRBD1 (5 bases). Germline CDR1 SGHKS, CDR2 YYEKEE (reference sequence). This CDR3 spans 15 amino acids. Trimming shortened V by 0 bases and J by 0 bases, and 10 bases separated the two germline ends. CDR3 DNA: TGTGCCAGCAGCTTGGCCCCGGACACCTCCTACGAGCAGTACTTC. Its protein is CASSLAPDTSYEQYF.

The chain uses TRBV19 and TRBJ1-2; 7 nucleotides align to TRBD1. The CDR3 has 14 amino acids. V gave up 6 bases and J gave up 2 bases; unmatched junction bases: 6. Germline loops: CDR1 LNHDA, CDR2 SQIVND (reference sequence). The DNA of the CDR3 is TGTGCCAGTAGCCGACAGGGAGAAAACTATGGCTACACCTTC. Its protein product is CASSRQGENYGYTF.

The chain carries TRBV4-1 and TRBJ2-1, with 9 bases aligning to TRBD1. J gave up 2 bases and V 1 base, and 0 bases lay outside the gene matches. Germline assignment: CDR1 MGHRA and CDR2 YSYEKL. The CDR3 sequence is 15 residues long. The CDR3 nucleotides read TGCGCCAGCAGCCAAGGGGACAGGGCCTACAATGAGCAGTTCTTC. Amino acids: CASSQGDRAYNEQFF.

This chain links TRBV5-1 with TRBJ2-7, with 10 nucleotides matching TRBD1. Trimming at V came to 1 base and at J to 3 bases, leaving 1 base not matched to a gene. This CDR3 has 14 residues. Per the germline V gene, CDR1 is SGHRS and CDR2 is YFSETQ. The CDR3 here is CASSLRDRGYEQYF. In DNA, the CDR3 is TGCGCCAGCAGCTTGAGGGACAGGGGCTACGAGCAGTACTTC. The full variable domain, in which reference TRBV5-1 and TRBJ2-7 provide the parts outside the CDR3, is KAGVTQTPRYLIKTRGQQVTLSCSPISGHRSVSWYQQTPGQGLQFLFEYFSETQRNKGNFPGRFSGRQFSNSRSEMNVSTLELGDSALYLCASSLRDRGYEQYFGPGTRLTVT.

The rearrangement joins TRBV5-1 to TRBJ1-1, with D unresolved. Germline CDR1 is SGHRS and CDR2 is YFSETQ. This CDR3 spans 13 amino acids. The V end was cut by 0 bases, the J end by 5 bases, with 8 bases between. The CDR3 loop is CASSLVPVTEAFF. CDR3 bases: TGCGCCAGCAGCTTGGTCCCGGTAACTGAAGCTTTCTTT.

The chain joins TRBV30 to TRBJ2-3; 7 bases are a match to TRBD2. J lost 0 bases, V lost 0 bases, and 3 bases had no gene match. Per the germline V gene, CDR1 is GTSNPN and CDR2 is SVGIG (reference sequence). This CDR3 comprises 15 residues. CDR3 amino acids: CAWSVTSASTDTQYF. The CDR3 nucleotides are TGTGCCTGGAGTGTAACTAGCGCTAGCACAGATACGCAGTATTTT.

The chain has TRBV5-1 and TRBJ1-3; 9 nucleotides match TRBD1. Trimming took 2 bases from V and 2 from J; bases not matched to a gene: 5. Per germline, CDR1 SGHRS and CDR2 YFSETQ. CDR3 length: 16 amino acids. The CDR3 loop is CASSLGGTGTGNTIYF. The CDR3 region has the DNA TGCGCCAGCAGCTTAGGAGGGACAGGGACTGGAAACACCATATATTTT.

The CDR3: CASSPGWREPDEQFF. As DNA, the CDR3 is TGTGCCAGCAGTCCCGGGTGGCGGGAGCCGGATGAGCAGTTCTTC. The V gene is TRBV7-9, the J gene TRBJ2-1; 7 bases fit TRBD2. The CDR3 consists of 15 residues. Germline V gene data show CDR1 as SEHNR and CDR2 as FQNEAQ (reference sequence). After removal of 6 bases from V and 8 bases from J, the junction contained 13 bases not matched to a gene.

The rearrangement uses TRBV27 and TRBJ2-7, with D possibly matching TRBD1 (5 bases). The germline V gene encodes CDR1 MNHEY and CDR2 SMNVEV (reference sequence). The CDR3 is 14 amino acids. V lost 6 bases to trimming and J lost 3 bases, with 15 bases between them. The CDR3 DNA is TGTGCCAGCAGGCGGACGTGGGGCCTCTACGAGCAGTACTTC. This translates into CASRRTWGLYEQYF.

V gene TRBV6-1 combines with J gene TRBJ2-7; D not certain. Trimming took off 6 bases at V and 3 bases at J, with 6 bases between the two ends. The CDR3 consists of 11 residues. Per germline, CDR1 MNHNS and CDR2 SASEGT. The CDR3 DNA reads as TGTGCCAGCAGAAGGAGCTACGAGCAGTACTTC. This translates into CASRRSYEQYF.

The rearrangement uses TRBV4-2 and TRBJ2-1; D may be TRBD2 (5 bases). CDR3 length: 14 residues. Trimming took off 0 bases at V and 8 bases at J, with 11 bases between the two ends. CDR1 and CDR2 (germline): LGHNA, YNFKEQ. The CDR3 coding sequence is TGTGCCAGCAGCCAAGATCCGGAGGTCGATGAGCAGTTCTTC. It yields the protein CASSQDPEVDEQFF.

The chain uses TRBV7-9 and TRBJ2-1; 7 nucleotides agree with TRBD1. J was trimmed by 12 bases and V by 2 bases; bases with no gene match: 4. This CDR3 has 12 amino acids. Germline lookup yields CDR1 SEHNR and CDR2 FQNEAQ (reference sequence). In nucleotides, the CDR3 is TGTGCCAGCAGCTTACTAAGGGGGCGGCAGTTCTTC. It encodes CASSLLRGRQFF.

This chain connects TRBV5-1 to TRBJ2-3, with TRBD2 as a possible D gene (6 bases). The CDR3 contains 14 residues. Per the germline V gene, CDR1 is SGHRS and CDR2 is YFSETQ. The ends were cut back, 4 bases at V and 4 bases at J, with 13 bases in the middle. The DNA of the CDR3 is TGCGCCAGCAGCGCCCGACTAGTCGCAGATACGCAGTATTTT. It specifies CASSARLVADTQYF.

CDR3 residues: CAISESGHSHPQYF. CDR3 nucleotide sequence: TGTGCCATCAGTGAGTCGGGACATAGTCACCCCCAGTACTTC. The V gene is TRBV10-3, the J gene TRBJ2-5, with D tentatively TRBD1 (6 bases). CDR3 length: 14 amino acids. Trimming took off 0 bases at V and 9 bases at J, with 14 bases between the two ends. Germline CDR1 is ENHRY and CDR2 is SYGVKD.

The chain carries TRBV5-1 and TRBJ2-3; 8 bases fit TRBD2. The CDR3 runs to 18 residues. V dropped 0 bases and J dropped 2; count of bases not matched to a gene: 11. Per the germline V gene, CDR1 is SGHRS and CDR2 is YFSETQ. In DNA form, the CDR3 reads TGCGCCAGCAGCTTGGGTCCGTCCGGGAGGGGTCACACAGATACGCAGTATTTT. Translation gives CASSLGPSGRGHTDTQYF.

The rearrangement joins TRBV6-1 to TRBJ2-3, with 7 positions matching TRBD1. Trimming cost V 3 bases and J 3 bases; bases outside gene matches: 12. The CDR3 length is 17 residues. Germline CDR1 MNHNS, CDR2 SASEGT. CDR3 in DNA: TGTGCCAGCAGTGATCCAACCGGGACAGAAGGGACAGATACGCAGTATTTT. It translates to CASSDPTGTEGTDTQYF.

The rearrangement uses TRBV5-6 and TRBJ1-1, with no clear D. Looked up from germline, CDR1 is SGHDT and CDR2 is YYEEEE. V lost 7 bases and J lost 0, with 16 bases in between. The CDR3 runs 15 residues. The CDR3 coding sequence is TGTGCCAGCTTTTCGAGGGCCAAGATGAACACTGAAGCTTTCTTT. Translated: CASFSRAKMNTEAFF. The entire variable domain, with the rest obtained from reference TRBV5-6 and TRBJ1-1, is as follows: DAGVTQSPTHLIKTRGQQVTLRCSPKSGHDTVSWYQQALGQGPQFIFQYYEEEERQRGNFPDRFSGHQFPNYSSELNVNALLLGDSALYLCASFSRAKMNTEAFFGQGTRLTVV.

This chain connects TRBV9 to TRBJ2-3; 8 bases align to TRBD2. This CDR3 has 15 amino acids. The V and J ends lost 1 base and 4 bases, in that order; junction bases with no gene match: 5. Per the germline V gene, CDR1 is SGDLS and CDR2 is YYNGEE. DNA of the CDR3: TGTGCCAGCAGCGTACCAAGCGGGAGTGCAGATACGCAGTATTTT. Its protein product is CASSVPSGSADTQYF. Combining the CDR3 with reference TRBV9 and TRBJ2-3 gives the whole variable domain DSGVTQTPKHLITATGQRVTLRCSPRSGDLSVYWYQQSLDQGLQFLIQYYNGEERAKGNILERFSAQQFPDLHSELNLSSLELGDSALYFCASSVPSGSADTQYFGPGTRLTVL.

The chain links TRBV28 to TRBJ1-5; 10 nucleotides line up with TRBD1. The CDR3 runs 17 residues. J was trimmed by 6 bases and V by 4 bases; bases with no gene match: 12. Germline CDR1 reads MDHEN; CDR2 reads SYDVKM. The CDR3 protein is CASSSISPGQGTQPQHF. The CDR3 DNA is TGTGCCAGCAGTTCGATCTCTCCGGGACAGGGGACTCAGCCCCAGCATTTT.

V gene TRBV11-3 combines with J gene TRBJ2-1; 12 bases match TRBD2. V shed 4 bases, J shed 10 bases, and the junction held 8 bases outside the gene matches. Germline V CDR1 and CDR2: SGHNT, YENEEA. The CDR3 length is 15 residues. The DNA of the CDR3 is TGTGCCAGCAGCTCAAAAGGGCTAGCGGGAGGGGAGCAGTTCTTC. Translated: CASSSKGLAGGEQFF.

V is TRBV7-2 and J is TRBJ2-3; 12 positions match TRBD2. After removal of 2 bases from V and 1 base from J, the junction contained 1 base not matched to a gene. This CDR3 contains 16 residues. CDR1 is SGHTA and CDR2 is FQGNSA in the germline V gene. The CDR3 nucleotides read TGTGCCAGCAGCTTACGACTAGCGGGGGGCACAGATACGCAGTATTTT. Amino acid sequence: CASSLRLAGGTDTQYF.

The chain recombines TRBV13 with TRBJ2-7, with TRBD1 matching 8 bases. Germline V gene lookup returns CDR1 PRHDT and CDR2 FYEKMQ (reference sequence). The ends lost 5 bases at V and 2 bases at J; junction bases unmatched: 17. The CDR3 has 18 residues. The DNA for the CDR3 is TGTGCCAGCAGCCGACCCTCAGGGGGCCCATTAGGACCCTACGAGCAGTACTTC. Protein product: CASSRPSGGPLGPYEQYF.

The CDR3 loop is CSVGPGLRSTDTQYF. The CDR3 coding sequence is TGCAGCGTAGGGCCGGGACTAAGGAGCACAGATACGCAGTATTTT. This rearrangement joins TRBV29-1 to TRBJ2-3, with 7 bases fitting TRBD2. The CDR3 runs to 15 residues. The trim removed 6 bases at V and 0 bases at J, leaving 9 bases unmatched. CDR1 and CDR2 (germline): SQVTM, ANQGSEA.